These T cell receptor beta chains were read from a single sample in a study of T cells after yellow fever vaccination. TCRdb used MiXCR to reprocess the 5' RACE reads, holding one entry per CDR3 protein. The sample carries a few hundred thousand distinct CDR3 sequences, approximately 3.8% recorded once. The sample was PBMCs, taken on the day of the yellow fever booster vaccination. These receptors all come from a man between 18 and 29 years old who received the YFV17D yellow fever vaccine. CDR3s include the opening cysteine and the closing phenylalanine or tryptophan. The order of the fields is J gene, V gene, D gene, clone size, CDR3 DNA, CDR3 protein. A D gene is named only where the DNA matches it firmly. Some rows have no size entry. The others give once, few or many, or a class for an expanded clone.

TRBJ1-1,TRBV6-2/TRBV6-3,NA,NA,TGTGCCAGCAGTTACTCGGGGTTTGTGACAGCCCCGAACACTGAAGCTTTCTTT,CASSYSGFVTAPNTEAFF
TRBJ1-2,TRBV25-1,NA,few,TGTGCCAGCAGTGAGGGCCAGGGAGCATTTCGGTATGGCTACACCTTC,CASSEGQGAFRYGYTF
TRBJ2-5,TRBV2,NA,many,TGTGCCTGCGTTGAGGGTTGGGAGACCCAGTACTTC,CACVEGWETQYF
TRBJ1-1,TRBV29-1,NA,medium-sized,TGCAGCGTTGATGCGGGCAACGCTGAAGCTTTCTTT,CSVDAGNAEAFF
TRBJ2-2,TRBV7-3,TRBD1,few,TGTGCCAGCCAGGGGGACACCGGGGAGCTGTTTTTT,CASQGDTGELFF
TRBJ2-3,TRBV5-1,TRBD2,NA,TGCGCCAGCAGCCCTAGGACTAGCGGGGGCCTCTTCTCCACAGATACGCAGTATTTT,CASSPRTSGGLFSTDTQYF
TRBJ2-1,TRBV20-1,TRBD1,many,TGCAGTGCTCAAGACAGGGGCAGAGGCTATGAGCAGTTCTTC,CSAQDRGRGYEQFF
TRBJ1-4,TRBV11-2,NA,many,TGTGCCAGCACCGCGACAGCTACTAATGAAAAACTGTTTTTT,CASTATATNEKLFF
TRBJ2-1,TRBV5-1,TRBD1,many,TGCGCCAGCAGCCACCGGGACAGCCTGTTCTCCTACAATGAGCAGTTCTTC,CASSHRDSLFSYNEQFF
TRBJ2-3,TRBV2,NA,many,TGTGCCAGCAGTGACGGGCCGAGCACAGATACGCAGTATTTT,CASSDGPSTDTQYF
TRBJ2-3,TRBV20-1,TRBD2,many,TGCAGTACCAAACTAGCGGGGGGATCTGATACGCAGTATTTT,CSTKLAGGSDTQYF
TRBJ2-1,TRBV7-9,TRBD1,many,TGTGCCAGCAGCCCCCCTCGGGGACAGGGAATAAATGAGCAGTTCTTC,CASSPPRGQGINEQFF
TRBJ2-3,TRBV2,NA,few,TGTGCCAGCAGGCGCAGGCTAGGGACAGATACGCAGTATTTT,CASRRRLGTDTQYF
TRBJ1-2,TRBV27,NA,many,TGTGCCAGCAGTTCTCACGGGGGCTACACCTTC,CASSSHGGYTF
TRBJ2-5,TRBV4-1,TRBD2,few,TGCGCCAGCAGAAGACTAGCGGGGGGCCAAGAGACCCAGTACTTC,CASRRLAGGQETQYF
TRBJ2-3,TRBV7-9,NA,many,TGTGCCAGCAGCTTAGCGCTGGTGCGGCCCCGCACAGATACGCAGTATTTT,CASSLALVRPRTDTQYF
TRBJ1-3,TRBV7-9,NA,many,TGTGCCAGCAGCTTACACGGAAACACCATATATTTT,CASSLHGNTIYF
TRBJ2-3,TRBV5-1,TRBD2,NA,TGCGCCAGCAGCTTGTTGGCCGGGACTAGCGGGGTGGATACGCAGTATTTT,CASSLLAGTSGVDTQYF
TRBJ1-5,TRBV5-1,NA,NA,TGCGCCAGCAGCTCCGAGGGGGGTAGCAATCAGCCCCAGCATTTT,CASSSEGGSNQPQHF
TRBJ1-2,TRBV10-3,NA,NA,TGTGCCATCAGTGAGTCGCGGGGCGCAGCCCACCAACTCTATGGCTACACCTTC,CAISESRGAAHQLYGYTF
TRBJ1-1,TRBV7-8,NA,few,TGTGCCAGCAGCTCCGACCTCGAATGGGGGGGCGACACTGAAGCTTTCTTT,CASSSDLEWGGDTEAFF
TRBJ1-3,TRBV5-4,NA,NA,TGTGCCAGCACCTTCGGCGGGCGCAACTCTGGAAACACCATATATTTT,CASTFGGRNSGNTIYF
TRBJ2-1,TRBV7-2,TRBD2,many,TGTGCCAGCAGCCCGCGGGGGAGCGGGGGGAACCACAATGAGCAGTTCTTC,CASSPRGSGGNHNEQFF
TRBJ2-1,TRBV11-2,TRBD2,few,TGTGCCAGCAGCGCATTTGCGGGGGGGACCTACAATGAGCAGTTCTTC,CASSAFAGGTYNEQFF
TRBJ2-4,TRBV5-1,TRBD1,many,TGCGCCAGCAGCTTGGGACAGGGGAAAAACATTCAGTACTTC,CASSLGQGKNIQYF
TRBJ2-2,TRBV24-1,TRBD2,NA,TGTGCCACCAGCGTGTCCCCTCTAGCGGGCAACACCGGGGAGCTGTTTTTT,CATSVSPLAGNTGELFF
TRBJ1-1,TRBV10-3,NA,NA,TGTGCCATCACCCCAAGACCCGACGGGGACACTGAAGCTTTCTTT,CAITPRPDGDTEAFF
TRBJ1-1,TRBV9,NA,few,TGTGCCAGCAGCGTTCTGAACACTGAAGCTTTCTTT,CASSVLNTEAFF
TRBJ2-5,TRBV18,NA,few,TGTGCCAGCTCACCACTGAGGGTGACGGCAGAGACCCAGTACTTC,CASSPLRVTAETQYF
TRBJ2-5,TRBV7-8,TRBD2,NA,TGTGCCAGCAGGCCGCTAGCGGGGGGAGGGACGGAGACCCAGTACTTC,CASRPLAGGGTETQYF
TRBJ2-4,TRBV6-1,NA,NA,TGTGCCAGCAGTGAAGGCCAGGGCCTCTTAGCCAAAAACATTCAGTACTTC,CASSEGQGLLAKNIQYF